This is a list of T cell receptor beta chains from one sample in a study of post-analysis software for immune sequencing data. TCRdb re-called the PCR reads with MiXCR, one entry per CDR3 protein. The sample holds almost 700,000 distinct CDR3 sequences, around 60% seen once. Sequencing was performed on blood. These receptors were obtained from a girl aged 2 to 10 with multiple sclerosis. The CDR3 runs from the conserved cysteine through the conserved F or W.

v_call	j_call	cdr3_aa
TRBV29-1	TRBJ2-1	CSVERLEGDEQFF
TRBV6-6	TRBJ1-4	CASSYVNEKLFF
TRBV7-9	TRBJ2-5	CASSSGAYQETQYF
TRBV20-1	TRBJ1-2	CSVIPGDYGYTF
TRBV11-2	TRBJ2-3	CASSLVIAGSSTDTQYF
TRBV6-5	TRBJ2-7	CASSYSGQGIEEQYF
TRBV2	TRBJ2-1	CASSEPRGQTLEQFF
TRBV10-3	TRBJ2-7	CAIGTGVYEQYF
TRBV7-6	TRBJ2-5	CASSSPVGGGTETQYF
TRBV24-1	TRBJ2-1	CATSEHNEQFF
TRBV7-2	TRBJ2-7	CASSLVGGGLRTYEQYF
TRBV6-2/TRBV6-3	TRBJ2-7	CASSPSGLGFYEQYF
TRBV7-2	TRBJ2-5	CASSPNQGTSGRRQETQYF
TRBV5-1	TRBJ1-2	CARVRGLGYTF
TRBV29-1	-	CSVAPDTGKETQYF
TRBV20-1	TRBJ1-5	CSAREGQLNQPQHF
TRBV11-2	TRBJ1-6	CASSPRTGGNSPLHF
TRBV15	-	CATSRVTDSYSYEQYF
TRBV24-1	TRBJ2-1	CATSPGASGRVPQFF
TRBV7-3	TRBJ2-1	CASSLEATWGGDNEQFF
TRBV10-2	TRBJ1-6	CASSEIGSPLHF
TRBV3-1	TRBJ2-1	CVSSQPSGGARRQFF
TRBV3-1	TRBJ2-5	CASSPLAGGGTQYF
TRBV2	TRBJ2-4	CASSEAWGGGIQYF
TRBV25-1	TRBJ2-3	CASSVGQSDTQYF
TRBV12-3/TRBV12-4	TRBJ2-6	CASSPRPDSHGISGANVLTF
TRBV2	TRBJ1-1	CASGGFMANTEAFF
TRBV30	TRBJ1-5	CAWAHRDNQPQHF
TRBV29-1	TRBJ2-7	CSAQGTLGYEQYF
TRBV5-6	TRBJ2-7	CASSFGASYEQYF
TRBV6-2/TRBV6-3	TRBJ2-1	CASSPRSGQINSYNEQFF
TRBV7-9	TRBJ2-6	CASSRDRLSGANVLTF
TRBV6-6	TRBJ2-7	CASTLAGGAGEQYF
TRBV12-3/TRBV12-4	TRBJ2-5	CASRPEGQGRETQYF
TRBV5-1	TRBJ2-3	CASSWISGSPDTQYF
TRBV18	TRBJ1-2	CASSPIGSGYTF
TRBV20-1	TRBJ2-7	CSARQASSYEQYF
TRBV5-1	-	CASSLDPGWEDEQYF
TRBV15	TRBJ2-3	CATSRGGSTDTQYF
TRBV3-1	TRBJ2-3	CASSQVLADTQYF
TRBV6-6	TRBJ2-2	CASAWGERSGELFF
TRBV20-1	TRBJ2-7	CSASVAGVTYEQYF
TRBV6-1	TRBJ2-3	CASSNSGRARTDTQYF
TRBV7-2	TRBJ1-1	CASSLNAGTEAFF
TRBV7-9	TRBJ1-2	CASSSQGASNYGYTF
TRBV15	TRBJ2-1	CVKGRNKNEQFF
TRBV20-1	-	CSAGVLAGRGEQYF
TRBV6-1	TRBJ1-1	CASSEWRENTEAFF
TRBV2	-	CASRGGAGGIETQYF
TRBV7-9	TRBJ2-4	CASSLDVGLAKTFQYF